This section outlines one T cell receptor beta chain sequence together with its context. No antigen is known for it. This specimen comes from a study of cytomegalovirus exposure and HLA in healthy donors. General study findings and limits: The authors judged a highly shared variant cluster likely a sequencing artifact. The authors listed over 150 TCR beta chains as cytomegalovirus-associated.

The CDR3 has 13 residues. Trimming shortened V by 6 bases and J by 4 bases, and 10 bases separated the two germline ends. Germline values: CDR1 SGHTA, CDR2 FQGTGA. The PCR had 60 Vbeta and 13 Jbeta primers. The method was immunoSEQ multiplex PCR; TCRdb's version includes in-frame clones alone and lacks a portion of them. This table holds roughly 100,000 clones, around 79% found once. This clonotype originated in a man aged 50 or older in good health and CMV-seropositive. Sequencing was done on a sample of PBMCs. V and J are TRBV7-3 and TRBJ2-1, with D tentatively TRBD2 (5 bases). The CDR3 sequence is CASSSGLYNEQFF. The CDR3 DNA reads TGTGCCAGCAGTTCCGGACTTTACAATGAGCAGTTCTTC.